The clone carrying this T cell receptor beta chain was picked up a small number of times. TCRdb reanalysed the 5' RACE reads using MiXCR and keeps one entry per CDR3 protein. The sample contains 300,000 to 350,000 distinct CDR3 sequences, around 4.3% of which appear only once. The data stem from a study of T cells after yellow fever vaccination. The CDR3 extends over 12 amino acids. The V gene's germline CDR1 is SGHAT and CDR2 FQNNGV. Trimming left V 1 base short and J 6 bases short, with 4 bases between. The V gene is TRBV11-2, the J gene TRBJ2-1; D gene unclear. The material sequenced was PBMCs, taken 15 days after the yellow fever booster vaccination. The origin of this receptor is a young man who received the YFV17D yellow fever vaccine. The CDR3 is CASSLVVNEQFF. Written as DNA, the CDR3 is TGTGCCAGCAGCTTAGTGGTCAATGAGCAGTTCTTC. Supplemented by reference TRBV11-2 and TRBJ2-1, the full variable domain reads EAGVAQSPRYKIIEKRQSVAFWCNPISGHATLYWYQQILGQGPKLLIQFQNNGVVDDSQLPKDRFSAERLKGVDSTLKIQPAKLEDSAVYLCASSLVVNEQFFGPGTRLTVL.